The 8 T cell receptor beta chains reported below all come from one sample, sequenced in a study of shared clonotypes between healthy human individuals (dated by TCRdb to between 2020 and 2021). The method was the immunoSEQ multiplex PCR assay. The source is immuneACCESS, and TCRdb retained only in-frame sequences with V and J called. Part of the clones is not carried over; for the studies checked, unresolved V genes explain less than half of this, and the remainder is unexplained. This sample has millions of clones in its table, and roughly 94% of those were observed once. The ten largest clonotypes hold 0.1% to 0.15% of the sample. The sample was naive CD4+ T cells sorted from blood. According to the study, the label for this sample's cell subset or site signals: CD45RA+ positively selected. These receptors were obtained from a man younger than 35 in good health.

This clone was seen once. The J gene is TRBJ2-1, the V gene TRBV2; 13 bases align to TRBD2. This CDR3 is built from 18 residues. Losses at the gene ends were 6 bases for V and 3 bases for J; bases not matched to a gene: 11. Germline V gene lookup returns CDR1 SNHLY and CDR2 FYNNEI. The CDR3 nucleotides read TGTGCCAGCAGACCGACTAGCGGGAGGACTGGGGGCTACAATGAGCAGTTCTTC. Residues: CASRPTSGRTGGYNEQFF.

This clone was counted between two and nine times. This sequence joins TRBV7-2 and TRBJ2-3; 8 bases map to TRBD1. The germline gives CDR1 SGHTA, CDR2 FQGNSA. This CDR3 spans 19 amino acids. J gave up 4 bases and V 2 bases, and 17 bases lay outside the gene matches. The CDR3 region is CASSLRSPGGGSKADTQYF. The CDR3 DNA reads TGTGCCAGCAGCTTAAGGAGCCCAGGGGGCGGAAGTAAGGCAGATACGCAGTATTTT.

The rearrangement joins TRBV9 to TRBJ2-7; 9 nucleotides line up with TRBD1. The CDR3 sequence is 15 residues long. Germline V gene lookup returns CDR1 SGDLS and CDR2 YYNGEE. Trimming cost V 4 bases and J 5 bases; bases outside gene matches: 10. In DNA, the CDR3 is TGTGCCAGCAGCCCCTGGACAGGGGAAGCGGACGAGCAGTACTTC. Translating gives CASSPWTGEADEQYF.

The CDR3 sequence is CACQSIGYEQYF. In nucleotides, the CDR3 is TGTGCCTGCCAATCAATAGGCTACGAGCAGTACTTC. The chain combines TRBV30 with TRBJ2-7; D call uncertain. This CDR3 comprises 12 residues. V lost 6 bases, J lost 3 bases, and 12 bases lay in between. Germline CDR1 and CDR2: GTSNPN and SVGIG (reference sequence).

The chain links TRBV5-1 to TRBJ2-7; 9 nucleotides align to TRBD1. The CDR3 contains 17 residues. CDR1 is SGHRS, CDR2 YFSETQ, per germline. V shed 7 bases and J 2 bases; nucleotides not matched to a gene: 16. The CDR3 loop is CASRRITGQGWPYEQYF. The CDR3 DNA sequence: TGCGCCAGCCGCCGAATCACGGGACAGGGATGGCCCTACGAGCAGTACTTC.

This clone occurred once. The chain is built from TRBV10-3 and TRBJ1-6, with D hard to call. There are 14 residues in the CDR3. V shed 8 bases and J shed 0 bases, with 8 bases lying between them. Germline loops: CDR1 ENHRY, CDR2 SYGVKD. As DNA, the CDR3 is TGTGCCATCTCTAGGAGCTCCTATAATTCACCCCTCCACTTT. Protein sequence: CAISRSSYNSPLHF.

This sequence joins TRBV29-1 and TRBJ2-5; D gene unclear. The CDR3 contains 14 residues. V was shortened by 3 bases and J by 5 bases, with 16 bases between the two germline ends. CDR1 is SQVTM, CDR2 ANQGSEA, per germline. CDR3 protein: CSVEYRAHRETQYF. The DNA for the CDR3 is TGCAGCGTTGAGTATCGGGCGCACCGGGAGACCCAGTACTTC.

The V gene is TRBV7-6, the J gene TRBJ2-5; tentative D call: TRBD2 (5 bases). V shed 1 base and J shed 4 bases, with 13 bases lying between them. The germline gives CDR1 SGHVS, CDR2 FNYEAQ. This CDR3 contains 15 residues. The CDR3 region is CASSLERGVRETQYF. CDR3 DNA: TGTGCCAGCAGCTTAGAACGGGGAGTTCGAGAGACCCAGTACTTC.